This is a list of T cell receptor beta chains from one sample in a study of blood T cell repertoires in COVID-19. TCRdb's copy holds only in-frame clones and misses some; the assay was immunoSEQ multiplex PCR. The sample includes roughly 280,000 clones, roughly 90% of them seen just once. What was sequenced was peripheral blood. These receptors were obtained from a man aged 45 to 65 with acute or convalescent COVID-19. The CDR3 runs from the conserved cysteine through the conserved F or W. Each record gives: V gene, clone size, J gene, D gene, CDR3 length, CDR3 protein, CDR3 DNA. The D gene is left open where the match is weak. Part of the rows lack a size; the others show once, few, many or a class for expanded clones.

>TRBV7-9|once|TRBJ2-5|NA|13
CASSLLRGETQYF
TGTGCCAGCAGCCTCCTAAGGGGCGAGACCCAGTACTTC
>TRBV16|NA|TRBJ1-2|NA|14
CASSQGGSSYGYTF
TGTGCCAGCAGCCAGGGAGGGTCTTCCTATGGCTACACCTTC
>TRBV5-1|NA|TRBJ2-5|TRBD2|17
CASRDETFSGAVGTQYF
TGCGCCAGCCGGGACGAGACCTTTAGCGGGGCCGTTGGGACCCAGTACTTC
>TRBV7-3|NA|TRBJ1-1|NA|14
CASSLYQTGTEAFF
TGTGCCAGCAGCTTATATCAGACAGGCACTGAAGCTTTCTTT
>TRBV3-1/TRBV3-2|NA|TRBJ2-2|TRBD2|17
CASSQGWLAGGAGELFF
TGTGCCAGCAGCCAAGGGTGGCTAGCGGGGGGCGCCGGGGAGCTGTTTTTT
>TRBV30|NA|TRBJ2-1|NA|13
CARTESSYNEQFF
TGTGCCCGAACAGAGAGCTCCTACAATGAGCAGTTCTTC
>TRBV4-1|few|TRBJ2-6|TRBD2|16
CASSQSGMTLDNVLTF
TGCGCCAGCAGCCAGAGCGGGATGACGCTGGATAACGTCCTGACTTTC
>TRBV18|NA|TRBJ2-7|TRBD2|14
CASSPTRGDHEQYF
TGTGCCAGCTCACCTACTCGGGGGGACCACGAGCAGTACTTC
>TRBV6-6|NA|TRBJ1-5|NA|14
CASTGPYSNQPQHF
TGTGCCAGCACAGGGCCTTATAGCAATCAGCCCCAGCATTTT
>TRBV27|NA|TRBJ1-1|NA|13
CASSPGSNTEAFF
TGTGCCAGCAGTCCCGGGAGCAACACTGAAGCTTTCTTT
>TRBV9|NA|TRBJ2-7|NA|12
CASSAQGAEQYF
TGTGCCAGCAGCGCACAGGGAGCCGAGCAGTACTTC
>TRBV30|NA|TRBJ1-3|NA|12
CAWGGARNTIYF
TGTGCCTGGGGAGGGGCGAGAAACACCATATATTTT
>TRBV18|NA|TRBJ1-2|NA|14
CASSPARDNYGYTF
TGTGCCAGCTCCCCCGCGAGGGATAACTATGGCTACACCTTC
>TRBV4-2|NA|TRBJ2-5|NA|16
CASSQDEGDLQETQYF
TGTGCCAGCAGCCAAGACGAGGGGGACCTCCAAGAGACCCAGTACTTC
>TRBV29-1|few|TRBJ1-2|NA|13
CSVESGPGRGYTF
TGCAGCGTTGAATCAGGGCCCGGACGGGGCTACACCTTC
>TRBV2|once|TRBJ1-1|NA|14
CASREGGPNTEAFF
TGTGCCAGCAGAGAGGGGGGGCCGAACACTGAAGCTTTCTTT
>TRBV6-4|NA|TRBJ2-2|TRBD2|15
CASSPGLASTGELFF
TGTGCCAGCAGCCCGGGACTAGCGTCCACCGGGGAGCTGTTTTTT
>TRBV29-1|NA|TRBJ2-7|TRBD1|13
CSVDSGQGHEQYF
TGCAGCGTTGATTCTGGACAGGGCCACGAGCAGTACTTC
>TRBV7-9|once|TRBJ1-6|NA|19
CASSLALDSSNVRTSPLHF
TGTGCCAGCAGCTTAGCGTTGGACAGCTCGAACGTCCGAACTTCACCCCTCCACTTT
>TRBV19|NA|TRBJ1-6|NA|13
CASSANIYSPLHF
TGTGCCAGTAGTGCAAACATCTATTCACCCCTCCACTTT
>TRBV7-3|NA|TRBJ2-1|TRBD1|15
CASSIGTAVRNEQFF
TGTGCCAGCAGCATCGGGACAGCGGTCCGAAATGAGCAGTTCTTC
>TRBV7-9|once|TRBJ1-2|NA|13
CASSLRDLRGYTF
TGTGCCAGCAGCCTCCGTGATTTGCGTGGCTACACCTTC
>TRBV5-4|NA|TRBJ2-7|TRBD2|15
CASSKAGAARIEQYF
TGTGCCAGCTCCAAAGCGGGGGCCGCCCGAATCGAGCAGTACTTC
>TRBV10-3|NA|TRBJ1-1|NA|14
CAISESGGGVEAFF
TGTGCCATCAGTGAGTCCGGGGGAGGGGTTGAAGCTTTCTTT
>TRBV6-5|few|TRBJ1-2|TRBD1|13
CASWTGLNYGYTF
TGTGCCAGCTGGACAGGGTTAAATTATGGCTACACCTTC
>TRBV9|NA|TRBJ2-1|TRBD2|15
CASSPRGSGGVEQFF
TGTGCCAGCAGCCCCCGGGGTAGCGGGGGGGTGGAGCAGTTCTTC